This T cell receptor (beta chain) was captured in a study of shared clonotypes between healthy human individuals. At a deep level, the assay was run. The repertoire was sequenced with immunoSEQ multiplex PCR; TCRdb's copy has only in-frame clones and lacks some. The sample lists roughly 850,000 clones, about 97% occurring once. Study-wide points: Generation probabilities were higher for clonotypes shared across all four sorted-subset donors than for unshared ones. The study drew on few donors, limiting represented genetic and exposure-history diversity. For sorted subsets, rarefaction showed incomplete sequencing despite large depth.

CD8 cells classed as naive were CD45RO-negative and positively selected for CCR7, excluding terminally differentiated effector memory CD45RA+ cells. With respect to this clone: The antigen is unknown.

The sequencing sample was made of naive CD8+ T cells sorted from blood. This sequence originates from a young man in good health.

In nucleotides, the CDR3 is TGTGCCAGCAGTTCCATCAGCCCAGATACGCAGTATTTT. Translation gives CASSSISPDTQYF. The chain links TRBV27 to TRBJ2-3, with no clear D. This CDR3 has 13 residues. V was clipped by 4 bases and J by 4 bases, with 9 bases between them. Germline CDR1 is MNHEY and CDR2 is SMNVEV (reference sequence).